The rows below give T cell receptor beta chains drawn from one sample of a study of blood T cell repertoires in COVID-19. Clones were read by immunoSEQ multiplex PCR, and TCRdb kept only the in-frame ones, dropping some. The sample has fewer than 85,000 clones, 90% seen once; the top ten hold 0.8% to 1.3%. What was sequenced was peripheral blood. The source of these receptors is a woman between 45 and 65 years old in a cohort sampled during active COVID-19. The conserved cysteine and the conserved F or W are not part of the CDR3 here.

v_call cdr3_aa
TRBV5-1 ASSSRLAGLTSSGANVLT
TRBV19 ASSIQGGDTQY
TRBV5-8 ASSTDSQETQY
TRBV6-8 ASSYSRHGLPAGNTIY
TRBV28 ASSPPDRNTEAF
TRBV30 AWSASTGPERGYT
TRBV3-1/TRBV3-2 ASSRRTEANYGYT
TRBV7-8 ASRWGTGPSYEQY
TRBV7-8 ASRPPGQGTNEKLF
TRBV30 AWSVGGGTIY
TRBV4-1 ASSLWGGKEGEQF